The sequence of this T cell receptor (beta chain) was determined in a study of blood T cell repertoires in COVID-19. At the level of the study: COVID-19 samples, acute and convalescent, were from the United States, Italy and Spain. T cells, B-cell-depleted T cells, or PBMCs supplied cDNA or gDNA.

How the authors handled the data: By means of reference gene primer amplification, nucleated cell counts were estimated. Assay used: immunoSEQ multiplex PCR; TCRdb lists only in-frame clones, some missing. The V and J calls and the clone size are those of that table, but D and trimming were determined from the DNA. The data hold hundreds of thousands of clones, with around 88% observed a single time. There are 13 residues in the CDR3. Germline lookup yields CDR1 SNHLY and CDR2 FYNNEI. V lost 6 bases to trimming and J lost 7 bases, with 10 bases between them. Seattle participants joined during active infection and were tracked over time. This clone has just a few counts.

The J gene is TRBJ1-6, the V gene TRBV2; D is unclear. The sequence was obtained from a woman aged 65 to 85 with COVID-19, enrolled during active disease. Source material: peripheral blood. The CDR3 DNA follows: TGTGCCAGCAGCGAACCCCTCAATTCACCCCTCCACTTT. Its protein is CASSEPLNSPLHF.